This T cell receptor (beta chain) was observed in a study of blood T cell repertoires in COVID-19. Study-level background: From the United States, Italy and Spain came samples of acute and convalescent COVID-19. In each case, the material was cDNA or gDNA derived from T cells, B-cell-depleted T cells, or PBMCs.

The CDR3 runs 16 residues. The ends were cut back, 5 bases at V and 4 bases at J, with 19 bases in the middle. CDR1 and CDR2 (germline): MNHEY, SMNVEV (reference sequence). Per the study methods: Amplification of reference gene primers provided the estimated nucleated cell counts. Assay used: immunoSEQ multiplex PCR; TCRdb lists only in-frame clones, some missing. The V and J calls and clone size are taken from that table; D and trimming were inferred from the DNA. The sample comprises fewer than 250,000 clones, roughly nine tenths of which are singletons, and under 7.5% rests with the top ten. The rearrangement joins TRBV27 to TRBJ2-3; D gene ambiguous. The receptor was isolated from a man in his sixties who had recovered from COVID-19. Sequenced: peripheral blood. The CDR3 DNA follows: TGTGCCAGCAGTCCGGAGTTAACATTCGTCGCAGATACGCAGTATTTT. As protein: CASSPELTFVADTQYF.